The 23 T cell receptor beta chains given below trace back to one sample, sequenced in a study of human T cells and chemical hapten exposure. The time point: patch test 1, 2 weeks after DPC sensitization. As to treatment: therapeutic diphenylcyclopropenone sensitization with weekly scalp DPC. TCRdb re-called the RACE reads with MiXCR, one entry per CDR3 protein. This sample has more than 95,000 distinct CDR3 sequences, with over 10% found just once. This sample comprised whole blood, obtained in connection with sensitization to the hapten diphenylcyclopropenone (DPC). The receptors originated from a woman in her forties or fifties with alopecia areata. Some clones in this sample may be carry-over from other donors' samples.

This clonotype was observed at least ten times. The genes are TRBV5-1 and TRBJ2-5, with TRBD1 matching over 9 bases. CDR3 size: 15 residues. Germline CDR1 SGHRS, CDR2 YFSETQ. V dropped 2 bases and J dropped 4; count of bases not matched to a gene: 6. CDR3 residues: CASSLVGQGTETQYF. In DNA form, the CDR3 reads TGCGCCAGCAGCTTAGTCGGACAGGGGACAGAGACCCAGTACTTC.

About this clonotype: One end of the junction does not line up with germline, which may come from a read error. The rearrangement links TRBV11-2 to TRBJ2-1, with TRBD1 as a possible D gene (6 bases). This CDR3 region has 13 residues. CDR1 is SGHAT and CDR2 is FQNNGV in the germline V gene. DNA of the CDR3: TGTGCCAGCAGCTTGGACAGCTACGATGAGCAGTTCTTC. Encoded protein: CASSLDSYDEQFF. The entire variable domain, with the rest obtained from reference TRBV11-2 and TRBJ2-1, is as follows: EAGVAQSPRYKIIEKRQSVAFWCNPISGHATLYWYQQILGQGPKLLIQFQNNGVVDDSQLPKDRFSAERLKGVDSTLKIQPAKLEDSAVYLCASSLDSYDEQFFGPGTRLTVL.

This rearrangement joins TRBV7-9 to TRBJ2-3; 8 bases agree with TRBD2. Trimming cost V 6 bases and J 2 bases; bases outside gene matches: 16. CDR1 is SEHNR and CDR2 is FQNEAQ in the germline V gene (reference sequence). The CDR3 spans 18 residues. The CDR3 loop reads CASSFSGTSYLTTDTQYF. The CDR3 coding sequence is TGTGCCAGCAGTTTTTCCGGGACTAGTTACCTCACCACAGATACGCAGTATTTT.

V gene TRBV14 combines with J gene TRBJ2-3; a possible D gene is TRBD1 (6 bases). V dropped 1 base and J dropped 1 base, with 12 bases sitting between them. Per germline, CDR1 SGHDN and CDR2 FVKESK. CDR3 size: 16 residues. CDR3 loop: CASSQGTGRGTDTQYF. The DNA of the CDR3 is TGTGCCAGCAGCCAAGGAACAGGGCGCGGCACAGATACGCAGTATTTT.

This clonotype has a count of ten or more. The genes are TRBV12-3 or TRBV12-4 and TRBJ1-2, with 8 bases identical to TRBD1. This CDR3 has 18 amino acids. V dropped 7 bases and J dropped 3; count of bases not matched to a gene: 19. CDR3 DNA: TGTGCCAGCACCGCCCGGGGACAGGCGCCCCGGACTGACTATGGCTACACCTTC. Protein sequence: CASTARGQAPRTDYGYTF.

This clonotype was counted only a few times. The chain joins TRBV28 to TRBJ2-7, with a tentative D call TRBD2 (6 bases). Germline lookup yields CDR1 MDHEN and CDR2 SYDVKM. The length of the CDR3 is 13 residues. Between the trimmed V and J ends, which lost 1 base and 6 bases, there was a span of 10 bases. CDR3 sequence: CASSLYGGIEQYF. CDR3 nucleotides: TGTGCCAGCAGTTTATATGGGGGGATCGAGCAGTACTTC.

V usage is TRBV6-2 or TRBV6-3 and J usage is TRBJ2-5, with 8 nucleotides matching TRBD1. V shed 5 bases and J 4 bases; nucleotides not matched to a gene: 9. CDR3 size: 15 residues. Looked up from germline, CDR1 is MNHEY and CDR2 is SVGEGT. CDR3 sequence reads: CASSNQGQGRETQYF. Written as DNA, the CDR3 is TGTGCCAGCAGTAACCAAGGACAGGGAAGAGAGACCCAGTACTTC.

The table lists this clonotype with a few counts. The chain uses TRBV10-3 and TRBJ1-1; the D is unclear. CDR3 length equals 10 residues. Looked up from germline, CDR1 is ENHRY and CDR2 is SYGVKD. Trimming shortened V by 11 bases and J by 7 bases, and 11 bases separated the two germline ends. The DNA for the CDR3 is TGTGCCGCAGGTCAGCTTGAAGCTTTCTTT. This gives the protein CAAGQLEAFF.

This clonotype has ten or more counts. The CDR3 loop reads CSARSGQSSYEQYF. CDR3 DNA sequence: TGCAGTGCCCGGTCGGGACAGAGCTCCTACGAGCAGTACTTC. The chain has TRBV20-1 and TRBJ2-7, with 7 positions matching TRBD1. V trimming: 6 bases; J trimming: 0 bases; junction bases outside the gene matches: 8. The CDR3 is 14 residues long. The germline V gene has CDR1 DFQATT and CDR2 SNEGSKA (reference sequence).

This clonotype was detected ten times or more. The CDR3 bases are TGTGCCAGCAGCTCGCACGGGAGGAATCGTGGGGGGAGCTCCTACAATGAGCAGTTCTTC. Its protein is CASSSHGRNRGGSSYNEQFF. This chain links TRBV7-8 with TRBJ2-1; 7 nucleotides align to TRBD2. V shed 4 bases and J 0 bases; nucleotides not matched to a gene: 18. Germline-derived CDR1 and CDR2 are SGHVS and FQNEAQ. This CDR3 is built from 20 residues.

This clonotype was counted many times. CDR3 region: CASSQREPLEQYF. The CDR3 coding sequence is TGTGCCAGCAGCCAGCGGGAGCCCCTCGAGCAGTACTTC. This chain joins TRBV3-1 and TRBJ2-7, with 7 bases lining up with TRBD2. The CDR3 has 13 residues. V gave up 3 bases and J gave up 6 bases; unmatched junction bases: 5. Germline values: CDR1 LGHDT, CDR2 YNNKEL (reference sequence).

The chain is built from TRBV24-1 and TRBJ2-5; the D gene is possibly TRBD2 (6 bases). From germline, CDR1 is KGHDR and CDR2 SFDVKD. The CDR3 contains 16 residues. Trimming shortened V by 2 bases and J by 2 bases, and 14 bases separated the two germline ends. CDR3 nucleotides: TGTGCCACCAGTGATTGGTCGCGGGGATCGCAAGAGACCCAGTACTTC. Its protein is CATSDWSRGSQETQYF.

A few counts support this clonotype. The V and J genes are TRBV10-2 and TRBJ1-3, with 8 bases identical to TRBD1. Trimming cost V 6 bases and J 3 bases; bases outside gene matches: 1. This CDR3 is built from 13 residues. The germline gives CDR1 WSHSY, CDR2 SAAADI. In DNA form, the CDR3 reads TGCGCCAGCAGAGGACAGGGTGGAAACACCATATATTTT. Translated, it gives CASRGQGGNTIYF.

The chain has TRBV5-1 and TRBJ2-5, with TRBD1 as a possible D gene (5 bases). This CDR3 is 15 amino acids long. Trimming removed 7 bases from V and 4 bases from J, with 20 bases in between. Germline CDR1 reads SGHRS; CDR2 reads YFSETQ. DNA for the CDR3: TGCGCCAGCGAGAGAGGAAGGGGAATGGGAGAGACCCAGTACTTC. It encodes CASERGRGMGETQYF.

The chain has TRBV19 and TRBJ1-5; tentative D call: TRBD1 (5 bases). In germline, CDR1 is LNHDA, CDR2 SQIVND (reference sequence). Between the trimmed V and J ends, which lost 4 bases and 11 bases, there was a span of 27 bases. This CDR3 contains 17 residues. This CDR3 is CASSTGGIQALLVAQHF. CDR3 bases: TGTGCCAGTAGTACCGGAGGGATACAGGCCCTCCTGGTGGCCCAGCATTTT.

V is TRBV12-3 or TRBV12-4 and J is TRBJ1-2; D is unresolved. The ends were cut back, 2 bases at V and 2 bases at J, with 6 bases in the middle. The CDR3 is 13 residues long. The CDR3 coding sequence is TGTGCCAGCAGTTTACACAGCAACTATGGCTACACCTTC. It translates to CASSLHSNYGYTF.

This chain joins TRBV28 and TRBJ1-2; no clear D. Germline V gives CDR1 MDHEN, CDR2 SYDVKM. The CDR3 extends over 13 amino acids. Trimming left V 4 bases short and J 9 bases short, with 15 bases between. The CDR3 DNA reads TGTGCCAGCAGTTCCGCCGGTCCGCGGAGCTACACCTTC. Its protein is CASSSAGPRSYTF.

A remark on this clonotype: An end of the junction does not agree with germline; a read error may underlie this. The rearrangement links TRBV28 to TRBJ1-3, with D perhaps matching TRBD1 (5 bases). The V gene's germline CDR1 is MDHEN and CDR2 SYDVKM. This CDR3 contains 13 residues. The DNA of the CDR3 is TGTGCCAGCAATACAGGAAGTGGAACCACCATATATTTT. Translated: CASNTGSGTTIYF.

Ten or more counts support this clonotype. The rearrangement joins TRBV27 to TRBJ1-6, with TRBD1 identical over 8 bases. The germline V gene has CDR1 MNHEY and CDR2 SMNVEV (reference sequence). The CDR3 extends over 15 amino acids. J gave up 9 bases and V 2 bases, and 6 bases lay outside the gene matches. In DNA form, the CDR3 reads TGTGCCAGCAGTTTAGGGCAGGGGGCTGGTTCACCCCTCCACTTT. It specifies CASSLGQGAGSPLHF.

This clonotype was observed a few times. The chain uses TRBV29-1 and TRBJ1-1; D uncertain. V was pared by 4 bases and J by 2 bases, with 8 bases between. CDR1 and CDR2 (germline): SQVTM, ANQGSEA. The CDR3 length is 12 residues. This CDR3 is CSVVAGNTEAFF. CDR3 nucleotides: TGCAGCGTTGTCGCCGGCAACACTGAAGCTTTCTTT.

Only a few counts were recorded for this clonotype. The chain employs TRBV11-3 and TRBJ2-1; 8 bases align to TRBD2. The CDR3 contains 14 residues. The germline gives CDR1 SGHNT, CDR2 YENEEA. V was clipped by 5 bases and J by 7 bases; unmatched bases: 7. CDR3 protein: CASSLSGSRNEQFF. CDR3 DNA: TGTGCCAGCAGCCTGAGCGGGAGTCGTAATGAGCAGTTCTTC.

This clonotype came up many times. The J gene is TRBJ1-1, the V gene TRBV6-5; TRBD1 is a possible D gene (5 bases). V was pared by 0 bases and J by 10 bases, with 12 bases between. CDR3 length: 13 residues. Per the germline V gene, CDR1 is MNHEY and CDR2 is SVGAGI. CDR3 residues: CASSYSQEGRAFF. Here the CDR3 DNA reads TGTGCCAGCAGTTACTCCCAAGAGGGACGAGCTTTCTTT.

The gene calls are TRBV11-2 and TRBJ2-3; the D is unclear. Germline V gene sequence: CDR1 SGHAT, CDR2 FQNNGV. The CDR3 has 11 amino acids. V lost 4 bases, J lost 6 bases, and 5 bases lay in between. CDR3 sequence reads: CASSSEDTQYF. CDR3 DNA: TGTGCCAGCAGCTCTGAGGATACGCAGTATTTT.